The entry below gives a single T cell receptor (beta chain) sequence along with its context. This sample stems from a study of technical replicates of blood from four donors. Produced via immunoSEQ multiplex PCR; TCRdb's table is partial and in-frame only. This sample carries more than 45,000 clones, less than 95% of them seen once, and the ten largest clones take about 3%. Germline CDR1 reads MNHEY; CDR2 reads SVGAGI. This CDR3 has 15 residues. Unmatched junction bases numbered 7, after V lost 7 bases and J lost 1 base. V gene TRBV6-5 combines with J gene TRBJ2-5; 9 bases fit TRBD1. The TCR comes from a human donor in good health. Some clones in this sample may be carry-over from other donors' samples. The material sequenced was PBMCs. CDR3 nucleotides: TGTGCCAGCAAAGGACAGGGGATCGGCCAAGAGACCCAGTACTTC. This sequence encodes CASKGQGIGQETQYF.